A single sample gave rise to the 3 T cell receptor beta chains below, sequenced in a study of blood T cell repertoires in COVID-19. Generated by immunoSEQ multiplex PCR, the TCRdb table keeps only in-frame clones and is missing some. The sample contains about 150,000 clones, roughly 88% of which appear only once. Sequenced material: peripheral blood. The receptors derive from a man aged 60 to 75 with COVID-19, enrolled during active disease.

The CDR3 DNA reads as TGTGCCAGCAGTTTACAGAGCAATCAGCCCCAGCATTTT. Translated: CASSLQSNQPQHF. The chain has TRBV12-3 or TRBV12-4 and TRBJ1-5; D gene uncertain. CDR3 length: 13 amino acids. Trimming removed 2 bases from V and 1 base from J, with 3 bases in between.

This clone was found a few times. The rearrangement links TRBV12-3 or TRBV12-4 to TRBJ2-1; 7 bases match TRBD1. This CDR3 spans 12 amino acids. Trimming at V came to 7 bases and at J to 8 bases, leaving 5 bases not matched to a gene. In DNA, the CDR3 is TGTGCCAGCAAAATAACAGGGGATGAGCAGTTCTTC. This encodes CASKITGDEQFF.

This chain links TRBV4-3 with TRBJ2-1; 12 bases agree with TRBD2. This CDR3 region has 17 residues. The ends lost 0 bases at V and 6 bases at J; junction bases unmatched: 6. Germline CDR1 and CDR2: LGHNA and YSLEER. The CDR3 region has the DNA TGCGCCAGCAGCCAAGAGGGGGGACTAGCGGGCGCCAATGAGCAGTTCTTC. This sequence encodes CASSQEGGLAGANEQFF.